Below are 8 T cell receptor beta chains sequenced from a single sample in a study of cytomegalovirus exposure and HLA in healthy donors. Profiling relied on immunoSEQ multiplex PCR, and the TCRdb table lists in-frame clones only, not all of them. This table holds tens of thousands of clones, 93% found once. Source material: PBMCs. The receptor set was obtained from a woman between 25 and 40 years old in good health and CMV-seropositive.

The CDR3 here is CASSPGRSGANVLTF. CDR3 nucleotides: TGTGCCAGCAGCCCAGGGCGCTCTGGGGCCAACGTCCTGACTTTC. The V and J genes are TRBV9 and TRBJ2-6; D might be TRBD1 (5 bases). The V gene's germline CDR1 is SGDLS and CDR2 YYNGEE. The CDR3 is 15 amino acids. Trimming took 4 bases from V and 0 from J, leaving 8 bases between them.

This CDR3 is CAAQVGLNTEAFF. DNA for the CDR3: TGTGCCGCCCAGGTTGGTTTGAACACTGAAGCTTTCTTT. The chain recombines TRBV2 with TRBJ1-1; D uncertain. V was clipped by 11 bases and J by 0 bases, with 13 bases between them. Germline CDR1 SNHLY, CDR2 FYNNEI. This CDR3 spans 13 amino acids. Supplemented by reference TRBV2 and TRBJ1-1, the full variable domain reads EPEVTQTPSHQVTQMGQEVILRCVPISNHLYFYWYRQILGQKVEFLVSFYNNEISEKSEIFDDQFSVERPDGSNFTLKIRSTKLEDSAMYFCAAQVGLNTEAFFGQGTRLTVV.

This clone was recorded once. The chain is built from TRBV5-1 and TRBJ2-3; 9 nucleotides match TRBD1. This CDR3 contains 18 residues. With V trimmed by 0 bases and J by 3 bases, 11 bases remained unmatched. CDR1 and CDR2 (germline): SGHRS, YFSETQ. Written as DNA, the CDR3 is TGCGCCAGCAGCTTGGCCCGAGGGACAGGGAGTAGGACAGATACGCAGTATTTT. Protein: CASSLARGTGSRTDTQYF.

The chain employs TRBV6-1 and TRBJ2-3; tentative D call: TRBD1 (5 bases). The CDR3 loop spans 15 amino acids. CDR1 MNHNS and CDR2 SASEGT come from the germline V gene. V was cut by 2 bases and J by 2 bases, with 11 bases left in between. Here the CDR3 DNA reads TGTGCCAGCAGTGAAACCAAACAGGTCACAGATACGCAGTATTTT. It translates to CASSETKQVTDTQYF.

The chain uses TRBV21-1 and TRBJ1-4; the table's D gene call, TRBD1, was not cross checked with the DNA. TRBV21-1 is termed a pseudogene. CDR3 size: 14 residues. CDR3 protein: CANPPDRFNEKLFF. CDR3 nucleotides: TGTGCCAACCCACCCGACAGATTTAATGAAAAACTGTTTTTT.

This chain uses TRBV5-1 with TRBJ2-1; D is unclear. Germline V lookup: CDR1 SGHRS, CDR2 YFSETQ. V shed 3 bases and J shed 6 bases, with 10 bases lying between them. CDR3 length: 13 residues. The CDR3 coding sequence is TGCGCCAGCAGCTCTGGTTCTACCAATGAGCAGTTCTTC. Translated, it gives CASSSGSTNEQFF.

The chain employs TRBV10-3 and TRBJ1-1; D is undetermined. CDR3 size: 11 residues. The V gene lost 11 bases and the J gene lost 1 base, with 8 bases spanning the gap. Germline values: CDR1 ENHRY, CDR2 SYGVKD. The CDR3 region is CASRENTEAFF. The CDR3 DNA reads TGTGCCTCGAGGGAGAACACTGAAGCTTTCTTT.

In this sample, this clone turned up once. The chain recombines TRBV28 with TRBJ2-7, with 12 bases identical to TRBD2. CDR3 length equals 15 residues. Germline V lookup: CDR1 MDHEN, CDR2 SYDVKM. Trimming took 6 bases from V and 6 from J; bases not matched to a gene: 9. The CDR3 sequence is CASSTLAGGGLEQYF. The CDR3, as DNA: TGTGCCAGCAGCACACTAGCGGGAGGTGGGCTCGAGCAGTACTTC. Full variable domain (remainder filled in from reference TRBV28 and TRBJ2-7): DVKVTQSSRYLVKRTGEKVFLECVQDMDHENMFWYRQDPGLGLRLIYFSYDVKMKEKGDIPEGYSVSREKKERFSLILESASTNQTSMYLCASSTLAGGGLEQYFGPGTRLTVT.